These T cell receptor beta chains were read from a single sample in a study of T cell responses to AZD1222 COVID-19 vaccine. Sequencing was performed with immunoSEQ multiplex PCR; in TCRdb, only in-frame clones are kept and a portion is missing. The sample consists of 240,000 or so clones, more than 85% of them appearing once. The sequencing here drew on peripheral blood, taken on day 0 of AZD1222 vaccination. Source of these receptors: an adult in good health. Both conserved end residues are trimmed from each CDR3.

V: TRBV28
J: TRBJ2-7
CDR3: ASSQWGYEQY

V: TRBV2
J: TRBJ1-1
CDR3: ASTDRPGQLNTEAF

V: TRBV20-1
J: TRBJ1-4
CDR3: SASTGPNEKLF

V: TRBV29-1
J: TRBJ2-3
CDR3: SVEEGAVADTQY

V: TRBV6-5
J: TRBJ2-7
CDR3: ASRASWEFEQY

V: TRBV10-3
J: TRBJ1-4
CDR3: AISDGQGYEKLF

V: TRBV30
J: TRBJ2-7
CDR3: AWTIPGAEQY

V: TRBV23-1
J: TRBJ1-3
CDR3: ASCTGGKNLRRGGNTIY

V: TRBV18
J: TRBJ2-3
CDR3: ASSPPGMLGTDTQY

V: TRBV5-6
J: TRBJ1-5
CDR3: ASSLQGIRNQPQH

V: TRBV3-1/TRBV3-2
J: TRBJ1-3
CDR3: ASSSLGGNTIY

V: TRBV9
J: TRBJ2-1
CDR3: ASSVRSGDYNEQF

V: TRBV18
J: TRBJ1-6
CDR3: ASSPSGVGSPLH

V: TRBV3-1/TRBV3-2
J: TRBJ2-1
CDR3: ASSQSGLHNEQF

V: TRBV7-2
J: TRBJ1-5
CDR3: ASSLAPYNQPQH

V: TRBV28
J: TRBJ2-7
CDR3: ASSFRGPRYEQY

V: TRBV5-6
J: TRBJ2-2
CDR3: ASSVRPTTGELF

V: TRBV7-2
J: TRBJ1-1
CDR3: ASSLGQNTEAF

V: TRBV2
J: TRBJ2-7
CDR3: ASSHGGSYEQY

V: TRBV19
J: TRBJ1-2
CDR3: ASSNTGTVNYGYT

V: TRBV9
J: TRBJ2-7
CDR3: ASSVRPAPYEQY

V: TRBV2
J: TRBJ1-5
CDR3: ASSEAARSQPQH

V: TRBV11-2
J: TRBJ2-2
CDR3: ASSYNTGLSGELF

V: TRBV7-3
J: TRBJ2-1
CDR3: ASSTSGLVHEQF

V: TRBV6-5
J: TRBJ1-1
CDR3: AARPATVPTEAF

V: TRBV6-5
J: TRBJ1-6
CDR3: ASSTRQGTTPLH